This T cell receptor (beta chain) is drawn from a study of tissue T cells after allogeneic stem cell transplantation. Study results and caveats: Blood and spleen captured only part of the tissue TCR repertoire. TCR repertoires tracked anatomic similarity, regardless of disease or transplant status.

The CDR3 contains 12 residues. The germline V and J ends were trimmed by 2 bases and 8 bases, with 10 bases remaining between them. CDR1 is NNHNN, CDR2 SYGAGS, per germline (reference sequence). Time point in this sample: mouse harvest day 7 after allogeneic transplant. Tail vein injection delivered 10^7 T-cell-depleted bone marrow cells and 10^6 splenic CD5+ T cells. Mice had MHC-mismatched B6 into BALB/c GVHD, sampled day 7 or 14. Details on this clone: What it binds is not known. Gene names follow the mouse nomenclature. The read terminates 1 residue before the CDR3 end, so the remaining end is supplied by the germline J gene.

TCRbeta CDR3 was sequenced at survey depth with template counts. This table comes from immunoSEQ multiplex PCR, and its TCRdb copy is limited to in-frame clones, with some not included. The table lists more than 4,000 clones, 45% to 55% of them singletons. This rearrangement joins TRBV13-2 to TRBJ1-1; D unresolved. The receptor's source is a female BALB/c mouse given C57BL/6 T cells with graft-versus-host disease after an allogeneic hematopoietic cell transplant. The sample taken for sequencing was lymph node tissue. The part of the CDR3 DNA that was read is TGTGCCAGCGGTGAAGGCAGGCGGGAAGTCTTC. It yields the protein CASGEGRREVF. The complete CDR3 reads CASGEGRREVFF.